This paragraph reports one T cell receptor (beta chain). Its antigen remains undetermined. Per-nucleotide qualities are absent, and no much larger clonotype sits a single base away. Participants in the prospective study were aged roughly 18 to 89 years, lived in more than 20 United States geographic areas, and enrolled through a virtual design. In the prospective study, participants were assigned to cohorts based on the clinical history participants reported in a screening survey and a study questionnaire. ImmuneRACE Cohort 3 recovered participants were defined by two consecutive negative NP/OP PCR tests, healthcare professional clearance, or symptom resolution. Mobile phlebotomists in the prospective study collected whole blood, serum and a nasopharyngeal or oropharyngeal swab from every participant. Participants in the prospective study had the option to provide additional blood draws and questionnaires over a roughly 2-month period. Before DNA extraction, blood samples from the prospective study were shipped at room temperature or frozen.

CDR1 is given as MNHEY and CDR2 as SVGAGI, both from the germline V gene. Germline trimming: 6 bases from V, 8 bases from J; junction bases outside gene matches: 3. The CDR3 runs 12 amino acids, cysteine and phenylalanine included. This entry keeps only the CDR3 DNA: 36 bases, framed from base 1. The data derive from a study of blood T cell repertoires in COVID-19 (dated by TCRdb to 2018 to 2020). Turning to the overall study: The collaborator samples originated in the United States, Italy and Spain and spanned the acute and convalescent phases of COVID-19. The material from the prospective study consisted of cDNA or gDNA derived from T cells, B-cell-depleted T cells, or PBMCs. Deeply sampled blood TCRbeta repertoires from subjects exposed to, actively infected with, or recovered from COVID-19 were included in the dataset. A freely available public database, intended as a resource for researchers studying the immune response to SARS-CoV-2, is where the repertoires were released. Samples came from the ongoing ImmuneRACE study (first 160 participants) plus 1,254 subjects from 6 global collaborators. The sample metadata nearly always contained a de-identified subject ID, COVID-19 status, age in years and sex. Where HLA class I and class II types were available, the types were taken from metadata supplied by the sample provider, not from assay-based typing. The paper's findings and limits, for the study overall: How much clinical and demographic metadata was included differed by source and by participant, and the metadata was provided uncurated.

The immunoSEQ Assay, a bias-controlled multiplex PCR, was used to amplify TCRbeta CDR3 regions from genomic DNA. The published analysis was carried out like this. The number of nucleated cells in each sample was estimated from the amplification of reference gene primers within the assay. Sequence reads were collapsed and filtered to measure the absolute abundance of every unique TCRbeta CDR3 rearrangement. For each sample, productive Simpson clonality was calculated as the square root of Simpson's diversity index across productive rearrangements. Held by TCRdb, this immuneACCESS table contains in-frame sequences only and omits some clones. Under half of the omission traces to an unresolved V gene where checked; the cause of the rest is unknown. V and J calls and clone size follow that table, whereas D and trimming were derived from the DNA. In this sample the table shows 450,000 to 600,000 clones, roughly 87% of which occur a single time. Jointly, the top ten make up 0.7% of the sample.

The sequence came from a woman between 18 and 29 years old who had recovered from COVID-19. Sequenced: PBMCs or T cells enriched from blood (not recorded which). The rearrangement joined TRBV6-5 to TRBJ1-2; 10 of the junction bases match TRBD1. The nucleotide sequence is TGTGCCAGCAGCGGGACAGGGGTCGGCTACACCTTC. Translated, it reads CASSGTGVGYTF.